This is a list of T cell receptor beta chains from one sample in a study of blood T cells in healthy people across ages. MiXCR was run by TCRdb on the 5' RACE reads, yielding one entry per CDR3 protein. The sample records around 870,000 distinct CDR3 sequences, less than 35% being singletons. Specimen: blood. The source of these receptors is a woman aged 80 or over in good health. CDR3s include the opening cysteine and the closing phenylalanine or tryptophan. The order of the fields is CDR3 DNA, CDR3 protein, clone size, D gene, J gene, V gene. A D gene is named only where the DNA matches it firmly. Rows may omit the clone size; those that give it use once, few, many or a size class.

DNA: TGTGCCAGCAAGGGAGGGCTTAGCAATCAGCCCCAGCATTTT
CDR3: CASKGGLSNQPQHF
size: .
D: .
J: TRBJ1-5
V: TRBV12-3/TRBV12-4

DNA: TGTGCCAGCAGCGTGGAGATAGCGCGCGCAGATACGCAGTATTTT
CDR3: CASSVEIARADTQYF
size: .
D: .
J: TRBJ2-3
V: TRBV9

DNA: TGTGCCAGCAGCTTAGGATTGGCCGAGCAGTACTTC
CDR3: CASSLGLAEQYF
size: many
D: .
J: TRBJ2-7
V: TRBV7-2

DNA: TGTGCCAGCAGCCGGAGTCGGGGGGCGGTCACCGGGGAGCTGTTTTTT
CDR3: CASSRSRGAVTGELFF
size: few
D: .
J: TRBJ2-2
V: TRBV7-8

DNA: TGTGCCTGGAATAGGGCTAGCGGGAGGTACTACAATGAGCAGTTCTTC
CDR3: CAWNRASGRYYNEQFF
size: .
D: TRBD2
J: TRBJ2-1
V: TRBV30

DNA: TGTGCCAGCTCACCAGTACAATTGAACACTGAAGCTTTCTTT
CDR3: CASSPVQLNTEAFF
size: .
D: .
J: TRBJ1-1
V: TRBV18

DNA: TGCAGTGCCCTCTTGGGGCGCGGGGGGTTTAATGAGCAGTTCTTC
CDR3: CSALLGRGGFNEQFF
size: many
D: TRBD2
J: TRBJ2-1
V: TRBV20-1

DNA: TGTGCCAGCAGCTTGGGTCCTCCAGAGTACAATGAGCAGTTCTTC
CDR3: CASSLGPPEYNEQFF
size: many
D: .
J: TRBJ2-1
V: TRBV5-6

DNA: TGCAGTGCTAGATCGGACAGGTCGACCTACAATGAGCAGTACTTC
CDR3: CSARSDRSTYNEQYF
size: few
D: TRBD1
J: TRBJ2-7
V: TRBV20-1

DNA: TGTGCCACCAGTGTCATCCACGCAGAGTGGAATGAGCAGTTCTTC
CDR3: CATSVIHAEWNEQFF
size: few
D: .
J: TRBJ2-1
V: TRBV24-1

DNA: TGTGCCAGCAGCCAAGAACGACAGTCAACTAATGAAAAACTGTTTTTT
CDR3: CASSQERQSTNEKLFF
size: .
D: .
J: TRBJ1-4
V: TRBV3-1

DNA: TGCAGCGTTAGAGCCAGTGGCGAGCAGTACTTC
CDR3: CSVRASGEQYF
size: .
D: .
J: TRBJ2-7
V: TRBV29-1

DNA: TGCAGTGCTAGGGGCGGACTAGCGGGGGCCCCGGGCCGGGATACGCGGTATTTT
CDR3: CSARGGLAGAPGRDTRYF
size: .
D: TRBD2
J: TRBJ2-3
V: TRBV20-1

DNA: TGCAGTGCCCGGACTAGCGGTCTAGCCAAAAACATTCAGTACTTC
CDR3: CSARTSGLAKNIQYF
size: many
D: TRBD2
J: TRBJ2-4
V: TRBV20-1

DNA: TGTGCCAGCAGCTTAGGCCCGGGACAGGGGAAGACCGGGGAGCTGTTTTTT
CDR3: CASSLGPGQGKTGELFF
size: few
D: TRBD1
J: TRBJ2-2
V: TRBV7-2

DNA: TGTGCCAGCAGTGGGCGACAGGGGTACTACGAGCAGTACTTC
CDR3: CASSGRQGYYEQYF
size: many
D: TRBD1
J: TRBJ2-7
V: TRBV6-1

DNA: TGCGCCAGCAGCCACTGGAAGGGCAGGGCTGACACTGAAGCTTTCTTT
CDR3: CASSHWKGRADTEAFF
size: .
D: .
J: TRBJ1-1
V: TRBV5-1

DNA: TGTGCCAGCAGCGAAACAGGGAATGGCTACACCTTC
CDR3: CASSETGNGYTF
size: few
D: .
J: TRBJ1-2
V: TRBV14

DNA: TGTGCCAGCAGGGCCGGACAGGGGCTAAGCACATATACGCAGTATTTT
CDR3: CASRAGQGLSTYTQYF
size: .
D: TRBD1
J: TRBJ2-3
V: TRBV2

DNA: TGTGCCAGCAGCTTTCGTGCGGGGGCATACACAGATACGCAGTATTTT
CDR3: CASSFRAGAYTDTQYF
size: many
D: .
J: TRBJ2-3
V: TRBV7-2

DNA: TGTGCCAGCAGCTTAGTAGGAGCTGAGGGAAACACCATATATTTT
CDR3: CASSLVGAEGNTIYF
size: .
D: .
J: TRBJ1-3
V: TRBV7-2

DNA: TGTGCCAGCACCAACGTACAGGGACACAATGAGCAGTTCTTC
CDR3: CASTNVQGHNEQFF
size: many
D: .
J: TRBJ2-1
V: TRBV12-3/TRBV12-4

DNA: TGCGCCAGCAGGGAGGGGACACCCAATCGCGAGCAGTACTTC
CDR3: CASREGTPNREQYF
size: .
D: .
J: TRBJ2-7
V: TRBV5-1

DNA: TGTGCCAGCAGTGAGGGGGACAGGGACAATTCACCCCTCCACTTT
CDR3: CASSEGDRDNSPLHF
size: .
D: TRBD1
J: TRBJ1-6
V: TRBV27

DNA: TGCGCCAGCTCCGGGGCATCCATGAACACCGGGGAGCTGTTTTTT
CDR3: CASSGASMNTGELFF
size: .
D: .
J: TRBJ2-2
V: TRBV19

DNA: TGTGCCAGCACCACCAACTCTGGGGCCAACGTCCTGACTTTC
CDR3: CASTTNSGANVLTF
size: many
D: .
J: TRBJ2-6
V: TRBV12-3/TRBV12-4

DNA: TGCAGCGTCCGGACAGGAAGCATGAACACTGAAGCTTTCTTT
CDR3: CSVRTGSMNTEAFF
size: few
D: TRBD1
J: TRBJ1-1
V: TRBV29-1

DNA: TGCAGTGCTACCCCGGGACTAGGTGGCGGGGAATACGAGCAGTACTTC
CDR3: CSATPGLGGGEYEQYF
size: many
D: TRBD2
J: TRBJ2-7
V: TRBV20-1

DNA: TGTGCCAGCAGCTTTAACAGTTTCGCCTACGAGCAGTACTTC
CDR3: CASSFNSFAYEQYF
size: .
D: .
J: TRBJ2-7
V: TRBV7-9